The entry that follows covers one TCR beta chain sequence. What it binds is not known. This specimen comes from a study of shared clonotypes between healthy human individuals. Terminally differentiated effector memory CD45RA+ cells were excluded from the naive CD8 cells, which were CD45RO-negative and positively selected for CCR7. Findings and caveats of the study: Only blood samples were collected, and tissue repertoires likely differ. Roughly 5% of naive CD4 clonotypes were common to a handful of donors. Memory subsets generally showed lower estimated richness than naive subsets.

Libraries were prepared by immunoSEQ multiplex PCR; TCRdb keeps only in-frame clonotypes and omits some of them. The repertoire holds 800,000 or so clones, with around 96% as singletons. CDR1 and CDR2 from the germline V gene are LNHNV and YYDKDF (reference sequence). V lost 3 bases, J lost 4 bases, and 7 bases lay in between. CDR3 length equals 13 residues. Sequencing was performed on naive CD8+ T cells sorted from blood. This TCR was sampled from a man younger than 45 in good health. The genes are TRBV15 and TRBJ2-4; D is ambiguous. Here the CDR3 DNA reads TGTGCCACCAGCAGCGGGCTAAAAAACATTCAGTACTTC. Its translation is CATSSGLKNIQYF.